This T cell receptor (beta chain) was recorded in a study of T cell responses to AZD1222 COVID-19 vaccine. Study-wide points: Repertoire sampling happened only post peak T cell response.

Some clones are missing from TCRdb's copy, which holds only in-frame ones; the method was immunoSEQ multiplex PCR. The sample lists about 110,000 clones, 90% to 95% occurring once. A note on this clone: The antigen remains undetermined.

CDR1 is LNHDA and CDR2 is SQIVND in the germline V gene (reference sequence). V was pared by 3 bases and J by 2 bases, with 12 bases between. CDR3 size: 15 residues. This receptor was taken from an adult in good health. The sequenced sample was peripheral blood, obtained on day 0 of AZD1222 vaccination. The genes are TRBV19 and TRBJ2-3; possible D gene TRBD2, 6 bases. CDR3 nucleotides: TGTGCCAGTAGTATCCAGCGGGTTTCCACAGATACGCAGTATTTT. Protein: CASSIQRVSTDTQYF.